The 21 T cell receptor beta chains given below trace back to one sample, sequenced in a study of blood T cell repertoires in COVID-19. Generated by immunoSEQ multiplex PCR, the TCRdb table keeps only in-frame clones and is missing some. The sample consists of 470,000 or so clones, over 75% of them appearing once. Source material: peripheral blood. The receptors here all came from a human donor in a cohort sampled during active COVID-19.

The chain couples TRBV6-6 to TRBJ2-7; 9 nucleotides line up with TRBD1. The V segment lost 8 bases and the J segment 5 bases; nucleotides outside the gene matches: 10. Germline CDR1 MNHNY, CDR2 SVGAGI (reference sequence). The CDR3 totals 14 residues. The CDR3 sequence: CASGYRDRVNEQYF. The CDR3 DNA reads as TGTGCCAGCGGGTACCGGGACAGGGTAAACGAGCAGTACTTC.

This chain joins TRBV29-1 and TRBJ2-1; 9 bases are shared with TRBD1. Germline V lookup: CDR1 SQVTM, CDR2 ANQGSEA. The CDR3 consists of 15 residues. Trimming took 6 bases from V and 8 from J; bases not matched to a gene: 14. The CDR3, as DNA: TGCAGCGTGGGGAGGAGGAGGACAGGGGTCGATGAGCAGTTCTTC. Encoded protein: CSVGRRRTGVDEQFF.

The rearrangement uses TRBV15 and TRBJ2-5; 14 nucleotides match TRBD2. V gave up 4 bases and J gave up 5 bases; unmatched junction bases: 6. From germline, CDR1 is LNHNV and CDR2 YYDKDF (reference sequence). The CDR3 covers 16 residues. This CDR3 reads CATSTRLAGGMETQYF. DNA of the CDR3: TGTGCCACCAGCACAAGACTAGCGGGAGGGATGGAGACCCAGTACTTC.

The chain combines TRBV5-1 with TRBJ1-2; 8 positions match TRBD1. J gave up 4 bases and V 4 bases, and 9 bases lay outside the gene matches. The V gene's germline CDR1 is SGHRS and CDR2 YFSETQ. This CDR3 region has 15 residues. CDR3 protein: CASSLRTGRGYGYTF. In DNA, the CDR3 is TGCGCCAGCAGCCTACGGACAGGGCGGGGCTATGGCTACACCTTC.

This rearrangement joins TRBV18 to TRBJ2-2; weak D call: TRBD2 (6 bases). Germline V gives CDR1 KGHSH, CDR2 LQKENI. The CDR3 has 15 residues. V shed 3 bases and J shed 4 bases, with 12 bases lying between them. CDR3 region: CASSPAGPTTGELFF. In DNA form, the CDR3 reads TGTGCCAGCTCACCCGCGGGACCCACCACCGGGGAGCTGTTTTTT. The full variable domain, completed using reference TRBV18 and TRBJ2-2, is NAGVMQNPRHLVRRRGQEARLRCSPMKGHSHVYWYRQLPEEGLKFMVYLQKENIIDESGMPKERFSAEFPKEGPSILRIQQVVRGDSAAYFCASSPAGPTTGELFFGEGSRLTVL.

This chain joins TRBV6-2 or TRBV6-3 and TRBJ2-7; 8 nucleotides align to TRBD1. The junction had 12 bases not matched to a gene; V was cut back by 3 bases and J by 5 bases. The germline V gene has CDR1 MNHEY and CDR2 SVGEGT. The CDR3 length is 16 residues. The CDR3, as DNA: TGTGCCAGCAGTTATTTAGGTCGGACAGGGCCCAACGAGCAGTACTTC. Translating it yields CASSYLGRTGPNEQYF.

A word on this clone: The junction shows a germline mismatch at one end, possibly a read error. This rearrangement joins TRBV7-7 to TRBJ2-1, with TRBD2 matching 13 bases. Germline CDR1 is SSHAT and CDR2 is FNYEAQ (reference sequence). The CDR3 contains 18 residues. CDR3 sequence: CASSPLPRTSGRSDEQFF. CDR3 sequence (DNA): TGTGCTAGCAGCCCACTACCACGGACTAGCGGGAGATCTGATGAGCAGTTCTTC.

The gene calls are TRBV6-4 and TRBJ1-2; D call uncertain. Germline V gives CDR1 MRHNA, CDR2 SNTAGT. V was shortened by 2 bases and J by 3 bases, with 13 bases between the two germline ends. The CDR3 runs to 15 residues. This chain's CDR3 is CASSDPTKDYYGYTF. The CDR3 DNA reads as TGTGCCAGCAGTGACCCCACAAAAGACTACTATGGCTACACCTTC.

This chain uses TRBV7-8 with TRBJ2-3, with TRBD2 matching over 10 bases. J lost 6 bases, V lost 1 base, and 4 bases had no gene match. The CDR3 covers 15 residues. Looked up from germline, CDR1 is SGHVS and CDR2 is FQNEAQ. The CDR3 loop is CASSLGPGLADTQYF. The CDR3, as DNA: TGTGCCAGCAGCTTAGGCCCGGGACTAGCGGATACGCAGTATTTT.

This chain links TRBV9 with TRBJ2-7; 9 nucleotides align to TRBD2. Germline CDR1 SGDLS, CDR2 YYNGEE. The CDR3 sequence is 15 residues long. Trimming removed 4 bases from V and 0 bases from J; junction bases left unmatched: 5. CDR3 nucleotide sequence: TGTGCCAGCAGCCCGACTAGCGGCCCCTCCTACGAGCAGTACTTC. Translated: CASSPTSGPSYEQYF.

The chain is built from TRBV19 and TRBJ1-1; a possible D gene is TRBD1 (6 bases). Trimming removed 6 bases at V and 0 bases at J, with 14 bases between. Germline values: CDR1 LNHDA, CDR2 SQIVND (reference sequence). The CDR3 length is 15 residues. The CDR3 DNA follows: TGTGCCAGTAGAACAACCGGGACAATGAACACTGAAGCTTTCTTT. Translation gives CASRTTGTMNTEAFF.

This clone was counted between two and nine times. The CDR3 nucleotides read TGTGCCAGCAGGCTGGACCCCGACAGGGTCGAGCAGTACTTC. It is translated as CASRLDPDRVEQYF. The rearrangement uses TRBV27 and TRBJ2-7, with 7 bases matching TRBD1. Germline V CDR1 and CDR2: MNHEY, SMNVEV (reference sequence). J gave up 6 bases and V 6 bases, and 11 bases lay outside the gene matches. The CDR3 covers 14 residues.

The chain is built from TRBV6-2 or TRBV6-3 and TRBJ2-1; unclear D gene. V was pared by 6 bases and J by 7 bases, with 19 bases between. The CDR3 runs to 15 residues. Germline V gene data show CDR1 as MNHEY and CDR2 as SVGEGT. For the CDR3, the DNA is TGTGCCAGCAGCCGCCATCCCTTGGAGATGAATGAGCAGTTCTTC. Residues: CASSRHPLEMNEQFF.

The CDR3, as DNA: TGTGCCAGCAGCTCCCGGGACAGGGGACCCGTCTACGAGCAGTACTTC. The encoded protein is CASSSRDRGPVYEQYF. The chain has TRBV7-2 and TRBJ2-7; 10 bases agree with TRBD1. Germline V lookup: CDR1 SGHTA, CDR2 FQGNSA. With 4 bases clipped from V and 3 bases from J, the junction kept 9 bases outside the gene matches. The CDR3 consists of 16 residues.

Details on this clone: Its ends do not fully match the called genes, so a read error is possible. CDR3 DNA: TGCGCCAGCAGCTTGGGGCCAGCGGGAGACCAGGAGACCCAGTACTTC. Protein sequence: CASSLGPAGDQETQYF. The rearrangement joins TRBV5-1 to TRBJ2-5, with TRBD2 matching 8 bases. In germline, CDR1 is SGHRS, CDR2 YFSETQ. The CDR3 loop spans 16 amino acids.

J is TRBJ1-4 and V is TRBV6-1; D remains unclear. Germline CDR1 reads MNHNS; CDR2 reads SASEGT. V lost 1 base and J lost 5, with 11 bases in between. CDR3 size: 15 residues. CDR3 nucleotide sequence: TGTGCCAGCAGTGAAGACGGCCGAGGGAATGAAAAACTGTTTTTT. It is translated as CASSEDGRGNEKLFF.

The J gene is TRBJ2-2, the V gene TRBV7-2; the D gene is possibly TRBD1 (5 bases). Trimming took off 1 base at V and 0 bases at J, with 9 bases between the two ends. This CDR3 is 16 amino acids long. Germline CDR1 SGHTA, CDR2 FQGNSA. The CDR3 region has the DNA TGTGCCAGCAGCTTAGTCTCCAGGGCGAACACCGGGGAGCTGTTTTTT. Translated, it gives CASSLVSRANTGELFF.

Many counts were recorded for this clone. This rearrangement joins TRBV29-1 to TRBJ1-1, with D perhaps TRBD1 (6 bases). Deletions cut 3 bases from V and 2 bases from J, with 10 bases between. This CDR3 comprises 13 residues. Germline values: CDR1 SQVTM, CDR2 ANQGSEA. In DNA form, the CDR3 reads TGCAGCGTTGAGAGGGACACCAACACTGAAGCTTTCTTT. It translates to CSVERDTNTEAFF.

J is TRBJ2-7 and V is TRBV18; D ambiguous. CDR1 and CDR2 (germline): KGHSH, LQKENI. V was pared by 3 bases and J by 6 bases, with 15 bases between. This CDR3 comprises 14 residues. CDR3 region: CASSPSSSSAEQYF. In DNA, the CDR3 is TGTGCCAGCTCACCCTCCTCGAGCTCCGCCGAGCAGTACTTC.

This clone was detected only a few times. Germline is not matched at one junction end, which may reflect a read error. V and J are TRBV6-6 and TRBJ2-1; 7 bases match TRBD2. The length of the CDR3 is 15 residues. The germline V gene has CDR1 MNHNY and CDR2 SVGAGI (reference sequence). CDR3 residues: CASRSLAYSSNEQFF. The CDR3 DNA is TGTGCCAGCAGGTCACTAGCGTACTCCTCCAATGAGCAGTTCTTC.

This chain connects TRBV27 to TRBJ1-5, with D perhaps TRBD1 (5 bases). Trimming stripped 7 bases from V and 6 bases from J, with 16 bases between. Germline CDR1 and CDR2: MNHEY and SMNVEV (reference sequence). The CDR3 covers 14 residues. The CDR3 nucleotides read TGTGCCAGCACCCCCCGGCAGGGCTCTCAGCCCCAGCATTTT. Translating gives CASTPRQGSQPQHF.